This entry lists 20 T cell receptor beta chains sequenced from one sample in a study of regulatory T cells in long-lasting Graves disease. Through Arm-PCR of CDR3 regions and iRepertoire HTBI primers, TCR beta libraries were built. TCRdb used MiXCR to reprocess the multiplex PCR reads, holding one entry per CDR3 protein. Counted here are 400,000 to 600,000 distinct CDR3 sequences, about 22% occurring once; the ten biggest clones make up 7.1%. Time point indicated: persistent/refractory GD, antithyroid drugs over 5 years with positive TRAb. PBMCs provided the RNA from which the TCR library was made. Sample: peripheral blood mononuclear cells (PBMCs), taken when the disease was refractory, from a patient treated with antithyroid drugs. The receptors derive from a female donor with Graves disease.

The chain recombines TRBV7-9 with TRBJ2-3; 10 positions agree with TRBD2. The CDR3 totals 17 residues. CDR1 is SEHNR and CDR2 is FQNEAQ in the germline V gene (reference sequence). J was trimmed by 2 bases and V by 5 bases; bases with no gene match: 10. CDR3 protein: CASSPGKLAGYTDTQYF. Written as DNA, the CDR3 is TGTGCCAGCAGCCCGGGGAAACTAGCGGGGTACACAGATACGCAGTATTTT.

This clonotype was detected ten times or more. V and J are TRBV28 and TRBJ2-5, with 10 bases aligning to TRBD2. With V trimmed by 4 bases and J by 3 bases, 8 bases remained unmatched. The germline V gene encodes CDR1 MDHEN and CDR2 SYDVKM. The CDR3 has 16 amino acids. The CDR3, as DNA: TGTGCCAGCAGTTACTGGACTAGCGGACTAAAAGAGACCCAGTACTTC. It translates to CASSYWTSGLKETQYF.

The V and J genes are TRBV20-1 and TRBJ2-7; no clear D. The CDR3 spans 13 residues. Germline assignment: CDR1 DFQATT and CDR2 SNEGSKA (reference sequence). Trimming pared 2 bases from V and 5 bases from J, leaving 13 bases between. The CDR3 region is CSARRNEDHEQYF. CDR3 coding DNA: TGCAGTGCTAGAAGGAACGAGGACCACGAGCAGTACTTC.

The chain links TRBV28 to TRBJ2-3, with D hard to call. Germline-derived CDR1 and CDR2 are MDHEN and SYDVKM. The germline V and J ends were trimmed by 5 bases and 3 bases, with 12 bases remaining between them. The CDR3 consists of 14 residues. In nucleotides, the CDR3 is TGTGCCAGCAGTCCCTACCAAATAACAGATACGCAGTATTTT. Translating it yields CASSPYQITDTQYF.

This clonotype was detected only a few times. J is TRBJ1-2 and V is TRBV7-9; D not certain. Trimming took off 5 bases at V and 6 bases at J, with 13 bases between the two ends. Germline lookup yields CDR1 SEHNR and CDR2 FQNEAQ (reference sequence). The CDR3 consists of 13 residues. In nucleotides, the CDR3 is TGTGCCAGCAGCCTAGACACCCGTAATGGCTACACCTTC. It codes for CASSLDTRNGYTF.

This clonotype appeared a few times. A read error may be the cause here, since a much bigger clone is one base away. CDR3 protein: CASSESRKDGAYEQYF. CDR3 DNA: TGTGCCAGCAGTGAATCTCGGAAGGACGGAGCCTACGAGCAGTACTTC. The rearrangement uses TRBV2 and TRBJ2-7; D unresolved. The CDR3 extends over 16 amino acids. Germline CDR1 SNHLY, CDR2 FYNNEI. Trimming pared 2 bases from V and 2 bases from J, leaving 16 bases between. The entire variable domain, with the rest obtained from reference TRBV2 and TRBJ2-7, is as follows: EPEVTQTPSHQVTQMGQEVILRCVPISNHLYFYWYRQILGQKVEFLVSFYNNEISEKSEIFDDQFSVERPDGSNFTLKIRSTKLEDSAMYFCASSESRKDGAYEQYFGPGTRLTVT.

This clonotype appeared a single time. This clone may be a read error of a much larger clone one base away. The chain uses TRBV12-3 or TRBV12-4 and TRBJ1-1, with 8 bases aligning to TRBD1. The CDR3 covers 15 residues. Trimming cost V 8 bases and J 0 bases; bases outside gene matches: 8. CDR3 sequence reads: CASGNRQGMNTEAFF. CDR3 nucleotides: TGTGCCAGCGGAAACCGACAGGGGATGAACACTGAAGCTTTCTTT.

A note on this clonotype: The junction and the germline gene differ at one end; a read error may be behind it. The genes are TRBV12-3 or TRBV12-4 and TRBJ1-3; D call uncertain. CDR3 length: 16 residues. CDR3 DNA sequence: TGTGCCAGCACCCCCGGGGAGGCCCGCTCTGGAGACACCATATATTTT. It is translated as CASTPGEARSGDTIYF.

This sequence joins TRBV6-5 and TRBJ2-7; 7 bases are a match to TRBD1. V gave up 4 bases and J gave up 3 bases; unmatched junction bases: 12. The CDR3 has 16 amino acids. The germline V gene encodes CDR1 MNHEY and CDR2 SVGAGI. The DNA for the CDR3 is TGTGCCAGCAGTTCGTCGACAGGGATAAGTCGCTACGAGCAGTACTTC. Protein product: CASSSSTGISRYEQYF.

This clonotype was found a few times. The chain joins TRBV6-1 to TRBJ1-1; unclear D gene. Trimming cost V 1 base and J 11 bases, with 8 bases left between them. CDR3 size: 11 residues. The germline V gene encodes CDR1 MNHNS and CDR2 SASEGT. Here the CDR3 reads CASSEDVIAFF. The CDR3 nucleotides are TGTGCCAGCAGTGAAGACGTGATCGCTTTCTTT.

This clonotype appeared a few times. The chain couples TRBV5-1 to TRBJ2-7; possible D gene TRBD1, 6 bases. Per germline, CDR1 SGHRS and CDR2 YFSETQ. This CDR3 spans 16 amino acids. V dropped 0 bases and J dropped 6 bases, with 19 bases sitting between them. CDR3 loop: CASSLDSRGHYGEQYF. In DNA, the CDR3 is TGCGCCAGCAGCTTGGATTCCAGGGGACACTACGGCGAGCAGTACTTC.

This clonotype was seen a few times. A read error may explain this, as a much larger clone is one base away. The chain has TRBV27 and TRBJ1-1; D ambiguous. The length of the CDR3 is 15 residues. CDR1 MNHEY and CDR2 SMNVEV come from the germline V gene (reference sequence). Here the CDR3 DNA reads TGTACCAGCAGTCCCTCGTTTGCGTATAACACTGAAGCTTTCTTT. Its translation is CTSSPSFAYNTEAFF.

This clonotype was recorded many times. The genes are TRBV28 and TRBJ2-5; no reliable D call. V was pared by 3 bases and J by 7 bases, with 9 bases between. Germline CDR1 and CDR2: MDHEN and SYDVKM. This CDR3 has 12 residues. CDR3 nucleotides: TGTGCCAGCAGTTTTTCAGTGGGGACCCAGTACTTC. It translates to CASSFSVGTQYF.

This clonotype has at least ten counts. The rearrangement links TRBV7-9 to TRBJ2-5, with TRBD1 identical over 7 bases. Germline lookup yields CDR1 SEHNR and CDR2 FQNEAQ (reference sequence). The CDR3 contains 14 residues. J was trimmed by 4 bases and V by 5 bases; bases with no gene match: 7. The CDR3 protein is CASSPTGVGETQYF. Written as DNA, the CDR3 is TGTGCCAGCAGCCCCACAGGGGTAGGAGAGACCCAGTACTTC.

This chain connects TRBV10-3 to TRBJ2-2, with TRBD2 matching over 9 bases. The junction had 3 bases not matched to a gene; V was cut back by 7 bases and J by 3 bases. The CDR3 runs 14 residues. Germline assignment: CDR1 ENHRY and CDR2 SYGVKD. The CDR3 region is CAITRTSDTGELFF. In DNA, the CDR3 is TGTGCCATCACGCGGACTAGCGACACCGGGGAGCTGTTTTTT.

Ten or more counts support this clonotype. CDR3 region: CASSLSVGEQETQYF. Here the CDR3 DNA reads TGTGCCAGCAGCTTATCGGTCGGGGAACAAGAGACCCAGTACTTC. The chain joins TRBV7-9 to TRBJ2-5, with a tentative D call TRBD2 (5 bases). Germline V lookup: CDR1 SEHNR, CDR2 FQNEAQ (reference sequence). V dropped 2 bases and J dropped 2 bases, with 12 bases sitting between them. The length of the CDR3 is 15 residues.

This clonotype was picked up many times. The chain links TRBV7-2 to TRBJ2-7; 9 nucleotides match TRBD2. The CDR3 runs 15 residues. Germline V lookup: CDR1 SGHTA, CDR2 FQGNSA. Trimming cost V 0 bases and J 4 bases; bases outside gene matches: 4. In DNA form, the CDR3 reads TGTGCCAGCAGCTTAGCTAGCGGGAGTCAGTACGAGCAGTACTTC. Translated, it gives CASSLASGSQYEQYF.

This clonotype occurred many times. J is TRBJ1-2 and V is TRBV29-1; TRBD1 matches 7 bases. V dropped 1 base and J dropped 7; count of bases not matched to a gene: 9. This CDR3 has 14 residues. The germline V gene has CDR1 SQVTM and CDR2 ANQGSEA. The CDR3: CSVEGTGSSAGYTF. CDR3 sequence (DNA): TGCAGCGTTGAAGGGACAGGATCTTCCGCTGGCTACACCTTC.

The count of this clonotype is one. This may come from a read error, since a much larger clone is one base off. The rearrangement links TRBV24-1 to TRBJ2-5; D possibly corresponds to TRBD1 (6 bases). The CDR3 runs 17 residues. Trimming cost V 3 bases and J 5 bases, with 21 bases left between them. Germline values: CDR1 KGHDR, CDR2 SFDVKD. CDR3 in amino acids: CATSDPWTDARMETQYF. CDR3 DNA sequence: TGTGCCACCAGTGATCCTTGGACAGACGCCCGCATGGAGACCCAGTACTTC.

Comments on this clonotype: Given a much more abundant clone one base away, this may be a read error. CDR3 loop: CADGTQDNPPLHF. The CDR3 DNA sequence: TGTGCCGACGGGACACAGGATAATCCACCCCTCCACTTT. The V and J genes are TRBV30 and TRBJ1-6; tentative D call: TRBD1 (6 bases). The germline V gene has CDR1 GTSNPN and CDR2 SVGIG (reference sequence). This CDR3 is 13 amino acids long.